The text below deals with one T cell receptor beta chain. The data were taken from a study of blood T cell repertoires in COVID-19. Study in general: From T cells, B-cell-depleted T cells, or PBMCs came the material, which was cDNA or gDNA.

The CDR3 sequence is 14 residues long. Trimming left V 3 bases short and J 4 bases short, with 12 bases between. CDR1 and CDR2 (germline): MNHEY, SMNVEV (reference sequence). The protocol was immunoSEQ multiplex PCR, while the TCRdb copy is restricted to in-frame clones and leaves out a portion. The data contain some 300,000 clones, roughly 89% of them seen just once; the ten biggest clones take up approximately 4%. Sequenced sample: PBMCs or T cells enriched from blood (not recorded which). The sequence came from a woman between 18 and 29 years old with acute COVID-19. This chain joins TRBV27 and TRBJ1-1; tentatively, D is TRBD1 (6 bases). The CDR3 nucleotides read TGTGCCAGCAGTTTCTGGGGGCTGGGCACTGAAGCTTTCTTT. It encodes CASSFWGLGTEAFF.